This entry lists 6 T cell receptor beta chains sequenced from one sample in a study of spatial heterogeneity in lung cancer. The time point denotes: sample taken at primary tumor resection. Study-level findings and limits: Intratumoral expanded alpha and beta TCR counts were found to track tumor mutation counts.

TCRdb called the 5' RACE reads again in MiXCR, with one record for every CDR3 protein. The sample holds roughly 8,000 distinct CDR3 sequences, approximately 8.9% seen once. Their recognized antigens are unknown. Specimen: lung tumor tissue, collected at surgery. These receptors came from a male donor with early-stage non-small cell lung cancer.

This clonotype is termed medium-sized. With the library built for alpha chains, this beta chain is off target and its frequency is not meaningful. The chain links TRBV4-3 to TRBJ2-2; maybe TRBD1 (6 bases). V lost 0 bases and J 7 bases, leaving 9 bases between the germline ends. The CDR3 is 14 amino acids. Germline lookup yields CDR1 LGHNA and CDR2 YSLEER. Here the CDR3 DNA reads TGCGCCAGCAGCCAAGATCGACAGGACGGGGAGCTGTTTTTT. Its translation is CASSQDRQDGELFF.

In this sample, this clonotype turned up a few times. The library was designed around alpha chains, so this beta chain is a stray read whose abundance carries little weight. The J gene is TRBJ1-1, the V gene TRBV20-1; no firm D call. The CDR3 runs to 11 residues. Germline-derived CDR1 and CDR2 are DFQATT and SNEGSKA (reference sequence). V lost 6 bases and J 3 bases, leaving 8 bases between the germline ends. CDR3 amino acids: CSATVHTEAFF. The CDR3 DNA reads as TGCAGTGCCACAGTCCACACTGAAGCTTTCTTT.

Concerning this clonotype: This beta chain is off target for a library built for alpha chains, so its abundance means little. This chain joins TRBV27 and TRBJ1-5, with no clear D. Trimming stripped 5 bases from V and 4 bases from J, with 9 bases between. CDR3 length: 13 amino acids. CDR1 and CDR2 (germline): MNHEY, SMNVEV (reference sequence). The CDR3 coding sequence is TGTGCCAGCAGTAGAGGAAGAAATCAGCCCCAGCATTTT. It specifies CASSRGRNQPQHF.

This clonotype is medium-sized in the sample. Because this beta chain is a stray read in a library intended to capture alpha chains, its abundance should not be given much weight. The chain employs TRBV7-9 and TRBJ1-1; 7 nucleotides agree with TRBD1. The J segment lost 4 bases and the V segment lost 5 bases, leaving 7 bases of the junction unmatched. CDR1 is SEHNR, CDR2 FQNEAQ, per germline (reference sequence). The CDR3 spans 14 residues. CDR3 in amino acids: CASSVIQGSTEAFF. As DNA, the CDR3 is TGTGCCAGCAGCGTAATACAGGGGTCCACTGAAGCTTTCTTT. Full variable domain (missing parts from reference TRBV7-9 and TRBJ1-1): DTGVSQNPRHKITKRGQNVTFRCDPISEHNRLYWYRQTLGQGPEFLTYFQNEAQLEKSRLLSDRFSAERPKGSFSTLEIQRTEQGDSAMYLCASSVIQGSTEAFFGQGTRLTVV.

This clonotype was detected ten times or more. Because the library targeted alpha chains, this beta chain is an off-target read whose size means little. The CDR3 loop is CSASTGPGDGGYTF. Written as DNA, the CDR3 is TGCAGTGCTTCTACAGGCCCCGGGGACGGTGGCTACACCTTC. The rearrangement joins TRBV20-1 to TRBJ1-2; tentative D call: TRBD1 (5 bases). The CDR3 extends over 14 amino acids. V shed 5 bases and J shed 7 bases, with 20 bases lying between them. Germline CDR1 reads DFQATT; CDR2 reads SNEGSKA (reference sequence).

This clonotype has ten or more counts. A library prepared for alpha chains yielded this beta chain as an off-target read; its size is of little meaning. This chain links TRBV4-1 with TRBJ2-2; 7 bases are shared with TRBD1. V lost 4 bases and J lost 2; bases outside the gene matches: 13. This CDR3 region has 18 residues. In germline, CDR1 is MGHRA, CDR2 YSYEKL. The CDR3 nucleotides read TGCGCCAGCAGCCTCCCCCCCCCGGGACAGCTTAACACCGGGGAGCTGTTTTTT. Encoded protein: CASSLPPPGQLNTGELFF.